This is a list of T cell receptor beta chains from one sample in a study of cytomegalovirus exposure and HLA in healthy donors. Sequencing used immunoSEQ multiplex PCR; TCRdb keeps in-frame clones, though not all of them. The top ten hold 2.5% to 3.5% of the sample, which has 81,000 or so clones, 77% seen once. Specimen: PBMCs. The source of these receptors is a man in his forties or fifties in good health and CMV-seropositive. Each CDR3 is given with its conserved first and last residue. A D gene is named only where the DNA matches it firmly. Size is stated for part of the rows, as once, few or many counts, or as a class when the clone is expanded.

TGCGCCAGCAGCTTGGGAGCGGGAGTGGAGACCCAGTACTTC CASSLGAGVETQYF . TRBD2 TRBJ2-5 TRBV5-1
TGTGCCAGCAGTGAGACCTGGGGGGGCTCTGGAAACACCATATATTTT CASSETWGGSGNTIYF . . TRBJ1-3 TRBV6-1
TGTGCCAGCGGCGGTCAGGGACAGGGCACAGATACGCAGTATTTT CASGGQGQGTDTQYF . TRBD1 TRBJ2-3 TRBV28
TGTGCCAGTAGCCACGGACAGGGAACCTCGGAGATCAATCAGCCCCAGCATTTT CASSHGQGTSEINQPQHF once TRBD1 TRBJ1-5 TRBV19
TGTGCCAGCAGTTACGGGACTAGCGGGAGGATCTACGAGCAGTACTTC CASSYGTSGRIYEQYF . TRBD2 TRBJ2-7 TRBV27
TGTGCCAGTGCCCCGTTGGGTAGCGGGAGACACACCGGGGAGCTGTTTTTT CASAPLGSGRHTGELFF . TRBD2 TRBJ2-2 TRBV19
TGTGCCAGCAGCGAATCGGGTGGACAGGGGGCGCGCGGGCACTATGGCTACACCTTC CASSESGGQGARGHYGYTF . TRBD1 TRBJ1-2 TRBV9
TGCGCCAGCAGCTTACCTACTAGCGGGAGGGCCACCGGGGAGCTGTTTTTT CASSLPTSGRATGELFF . TRBD2 TRBJ2-2 TRBV5-1
TGTGCCAGCAGCTTCCAGGGCTCGGCCTACAATGAGCAGTTCTTC CASSFQGSAYNEQFF . . TRBJ2-1 TRBV7-2
TGTGCCAGCAGCCAGACAGGGGGTGAGACCCAGTACTTC CASSQTGGETQYF . TRBD1 TRBJ2-5 TRBV7-9
TGTGCCAGCAGCTTAGCCCGACAGAGCTCTGGAAACACCATATATTTT CASSLARQSSGNTIYF once . TRBJ1-3 TRBV7-9
TGTGCCAGCAGTAAAGAGAGTCCGGGACTAGCGGGATTCTACGAGCAGTACTTC CASSKESPGLAGFYEQYF . TRBD2 TRBJ2-7 TRBV6-1
TGTGCCAGTAGTTCCGGCCTGGCGGTTGAAGCTTTCTTT CASSSGLAVEAFF few . TRBJ1-1 TRBV19
TGTGCAAGTCGCCCGGGGCAGGGGGAGAAATACGAGCAGTACTTC CASRPGQGEKYEQYF . . TRBJ2-7 TRBV12-2
TGTGCCAGTAACGAACTAGCGGGGGGAGCGGATACGCAGTATTTT CASNELAGGADTQYF once TRBD2 TRBJ2-3 TRBV19